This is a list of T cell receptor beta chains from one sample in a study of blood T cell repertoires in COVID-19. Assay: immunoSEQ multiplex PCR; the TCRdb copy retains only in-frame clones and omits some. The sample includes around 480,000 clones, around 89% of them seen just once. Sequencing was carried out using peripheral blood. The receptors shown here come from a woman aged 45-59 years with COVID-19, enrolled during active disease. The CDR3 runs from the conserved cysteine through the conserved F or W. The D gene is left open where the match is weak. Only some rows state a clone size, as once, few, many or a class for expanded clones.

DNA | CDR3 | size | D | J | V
TGTGCCACCAGTGATCCCACAGGGAATGGCTACACCTTC | CATSDPTGNGYTF | NA | NA | TRBJ1-2 | TRBV24-1
TGTGCCAGCTCCCAGACACTAGCGGGGGGCCCAAAACTCATCTACGAGCAGTACTTC | CASSQTLAGGPKLIYEQYF | once | TRBD2 | TRBJ2-7 | TRBV18
TGCAGCGTTGAATCGGGCTATGGCTACACCTTC | CSVESGYGYTF | NA | NA | TRBJ1-2 | TRBV29-1
TGTGCCAGCAGCCTGATTGGACAGGGGGACCAGCCCCAGCATTTT | CASSLIGQGDQPQHF | NA | TRBD1 | TRBJ1-5 | TRBV4-2
TGTGCCAGCTCCGGACTAGCGGGGCCCAATGAGCAGTTCTTC | CASSGLAGPNEQFF | NA | TRBD2 | TRBJ2-1 | TRBV3-1/TRBV3-2
TGTGCCAGCAGCTTGGCCGAACAGAAAGAGACCCAGTACTTC | CASSLAEQKETQYF | NA | NA | TRBJ2-5 | TRBV5-4
TGTGCCAGCAGCTTAAACCCAGCGGGGGTTTATGATACGCAGTATTTT | CASSLNPAGVYDTQYF | few | TRBD2 | TRBJ2-3 | TRBV7-6
TGTGCCGGCCCGGGACAGGAAGTAGGTGGGAATCAGCCCCAGCATTTT | CAGPGQEVGGNQPQHF | NA | TRBD1 | TRBJ1-5 | TRBV24-1
TGTGCCAGCAGCTTGGTTGGGGGGGGCGGTCACAATGAGCAGTTCTTC | CASSLVGGGGHNEQFF | NA | NA | TRBJ2-1 | TRBV11-2
TGTGCCAGCAGTGAAGACAGGTGGGGCTACACCTTC | CASSEDRWGYTF | NA | NA | TRBJ1-2 | TRBV6-1
TGTGCCAGCAGCTTAGGGGCGAACACTGAAGCTTTCTTT | CASSLGANTEAFF | NA | NA | TRBJ1-1 | TRBV11-1
TGTGCCAGCAGTTTATCATCCACAGGGGATTCACCCCTCCACTTT | CASSLSSTGDSPLHF | NA | TRBD1 | TRBJ1-6 | TRBV27
TGTGCCAGCAGTGGAGGAGGGGGGGCCACAGATACGCAGTATTTT | CASSGGGGATDTQYF | NA | NA | TRBJ2-3 | TRBV2
TGTGCCAGCAGCTTTCAGGGCTGGAGTGGAAACACCATATATTTT | CASSFQGWSGNTIYF | NA | NA | TRBJ1-3 | TRBV5-4
TGTGCCAGCAGCCTTCTCGGACAGGGGAACACTGAAGCTTTCTTT | CASSLLGQGNTEAFF | NA | TRBD1 | TRBJ1-1 | TRBV3-1/TRBV3-2
TGTGCCTGCGACAGGGTCCACACTGAAGCTTTCTTT | CACDRVHTEAFF | NA | TRBD1 | TRBJ1-1 | TRBV30
TGTGCCAGCAGCTTAGGCGGCGTTGAAGCTTTCTTT | CASSLGGVEAFF | NA | NA | TRBJ1-1 | TRBV7-9
TGTGCCGAACACTCCATAGCCGGCACAGATACGCAGTATTTT | CAEHSIAGTDTQYF | NA | NA | TRBJ2-3 | TRBV5-8
TGTGCCAGCGGTAAAGGGGCAGGGGGGAAAGCTTTCTTT | CASGKGAGGKAFF | NA | TRBD1 | TRBJ1-1 | TRBV27
TGTGCCAGCAGCCGGATTCTAGCCGGGAGGAACGAGCAGTACTTC | CASSRILAGRNEQYF | NA | TRBD2 | TRBJ2-7 | TRBV14
TGTGCCAGCAGTGTCGTGAGGGTACAGGGAGATCAGCCCCAGCATTTT | CASSVVRVQGDQPQHF | NA | NA | TRBJ1-5 | TRBV6-1
TGTGCTAGTGGAAATCCGGGACAGGCGAGGGGTGAAGCTTTCTTT | CASGNPGQARGEAFF | NA | TRBD1 | TRBJ1-1 | TRBV12-5
TGTGCCTGCACCAATTTGGGCGGGGGCACAGATACGCAGTATTTT | CACTNLGGGTDTQYF | NA | NA | TRBJ2-3 | TRBV30
TGTGCCAGTAGTAGTACAGGGAGGGGAGGGGATACGCAGTATTTT | CASSSTGRGGDTQYF | NA | NA | TRBJ2-3 | TRBV19
TGTGCCAGCCGGACAGGGGTTGGGGGAAACACCATATATTTT | CASRTGVGGNTIYF | NA | TRBD1 | TRBJ1-3 | TRBV6-5
TGTGCCAGTAGTATGGGTGCGGGGTACACCTTC | CASSMGAGYTF | NA | NA | TRBJ1-2 | TRBV19
TGTGCCAGCAGTGAAGACGCAGGGGGCTACACCTTC | CASSEDAGGYTF | once | NA | TRBJ1-2 | TRBV6-1
TGTGCCAGTAGTATAAACGGACCGGGACAGTTATATTCACCCCTCCACTTT | CASSINGPGQLYSPLHF | NA | TRBD1 | TRBJ1-6 | TRBV19
TGTGCCAGCAGCTTAGGTGGACAGGGGATCTACTACGAGCAGTACTTC | CASSLGGQGIYYEQYF | NA | TRBD1 | TRBJ2-7 | TRBV13
TGTGCCAGCAGCAAAACCGAATTACAGGGGTGGTTCTTC | CASSKTELQGWFF | once | TRBD1 | TRBJ2-1 | TRBV11-2
TGTGCCTGGAGGAGGGGGGGCGGCGAGCAGTTCTTC | CAWRRGGGEQFF | NA | NA | TRBJ2-1 | TRBV30
TGCGCCAGCAGCCAAGGCTTGGGGGGGGCGAATTCACCCCTCCACTTT | CASSQGLGGANSPLHF | NA | NA | TRBJ1-6 | TRBV4-1
TGCAGCTGTGGAGGGCGGTCTGGAAACACCATATATTTT | CSCGGRSGNTIYF | NA | NA | TRBJ1-3 | TRBV29-1
TGTGCCAGCAGCGCAAGACGCGGAGCCTACGAGCAGTACTTC | CASSARRGAYEQYF | NA | NA | TRBJ2-7 | TRBV14
TGTGCCAGCAAGAGGGAAGGGAGCAATCAGCCCCAGCATTTT | CASKREGSNQPQHF | once | NA | TRBJ1-5 | TRBV2
TGTGCCAGCAGCCAAGATTTAACCGGGGAGCAGTACTTC | CASSQDLTGEQYF | NA | NA | TRBJ2-7 | TRBV3-1/TRBV3-2
TGCAGCGTTGAAAGGACAATGAACACTGAAGCTTTCTTT | CSVERTMNTEAFF | NA | NA | TRBJ1-1 | TRBV29-1
TGTGCCAGCTCACCTGGATCCGGGACAGGGACCTATGGCTACACCTTC | CASSPGSGTGTYGYTF | NA | TRBD1 | TRBJ1-2 | TRBV18
TGTGCCAGCAGCGCCACCGGGACAGCAATATCCTATGGCTACACCTTC | CASSATGTAISYGYTF | NA | TRBD1 | TRBJ1-2 | TRBV7-2
TGTGCCAGCAGCCCCAGGGAAAAGGGAAACACTGAAGCTTTCTTT | CASSPREKGNTEAFF | NA | NA | TRBJ1-1 | TRBV5-4
TGTGCCAGCAGCCCCGGACAGGGGTACGAGCAGTACTTC | CASSPGQGYEQYF | NA | TRBD1 | TRBJ2-7 | TRBV7-9
TGTGCCAGCAGCCGTAACAGGCGAACCGGGGAGCTGTTTTTT | CASSRNRRTGELFF | NA | NA | TRBJ2-2 | TRBV7-8
TGCGCCAGCAGCCGAGACAGACAGGGGGAGGTGCAGTTCTTC | CASSRDRQGEVQFF | NA | TRBD1 | TRBJ2-1 | TRBV4-1
TGTGCCAGCTCAAGACTAGCGGGCACAGATACGCAGTATTTT | CASSRLAGTDTQYF | NA | TRBD2 | TRBJ2-3 | TRBV18
TGTGCCAGCAGTTTGTCGAGTTCAGAGACCCAGTACTTC | CASSLSSSETQYF | NA | NA | TRBJ2-5 | TRBV27
TGTGCCACCAGCAGAGCCGAGAGCTACGAGCAGTACTTC | CATSRAESYEQYF | few | NA | TRBJ2-7 | TRBV15
TGTGCCAGCAGTCAGACAGGGGCCGAGCAGTACTTC | CASSQTGAEQYF | NA | TRBD1 | TRBJ2-7 | TRBV12-3/TRBV12-4
TGTGCCAGCAGCGGATACAGGGGGGCCCAAGAGACCCAGTACTTC | CASSGYRGAQETQYF | NA | TRBD1 | TRBJ2-5 | TRBV9
TGTGCCGCCACTCGGGACACTGAAGCTTTCTTT | CAATRDTEAFF | NA | NA | TRBJ1-1 | TRBV6-5
TGTGCCATCTCGCGACAGGGGGGGGACACTGAAGCTTTCTTT | CAISRQGGDTEAFF | NA | TRBD1 | TRBJ1-1 | TRBV5-4
TGTGCCAGCAGCCGGACAGGTAAGAACACTGAAGCTTTCTTT | CASSRTGKNTEAFF | NA | TRBD1 | TRBJ1-1 | TRBV2
TGTGCCAGCAGGCCTGACAGGGGGCGTCCAGAGGTCGCTTTCTTT | CASRPDRGRPEVAFF | NA | TRBD1 | TRBJ1-1 | TRBV6-6
TGCAGCGTTGAACGGCTAGTTCAAGAGACCCAGTACTTC | CSVERLVQETQYF | NA | NA | TRBJ2-5 | TRBV29-1
TGTGCCTGGAGGAGACAGTCGAATGAAAAACTGTTTTTT | CAWRRQSNEKLFF | NA | NA | TRBJ1-4 | TRBV30
TGCAGTGCTGGACAGAACACTGAAGCTTTCTTT | CSAGQNTEAFF | NA | NA | TRBJ1-1 | TRBV20-1